A selection of T cell receptor beta chains follows, all from one sample in a study of shared clonotypes between healthy human individuals. The assay was immunoSEQ multiplex PCR, and TCRdb's table has in-frame clones only and misses some. The sample consists of approximately 460,000 clones, 60% to 80% of them appearing once. The sample taken for sequencing was PBMCs. Every receptor here comes from a woman aged 40 to 50 in good health. Some clones in this sample may be carry-over from other donors' samples. CDR3s include the opening cysteine and the closing phenylalanine or tryptophan. The D gene is left open where the match is weak. Part of the rows lack a size; the others show once, few, many or a class for expanded clones.

J | V | size | D | CDR3 | DNA
TRBJ1-2 | TRBV7-9 | - | TRBD1 | CASSWQTGDDGYTF | TGTGCCAGCAGCTGGCAAACAGGGGACGATGGCTACACCTTC
TRBJ2-7 | TRBV7-2 | - | - | CASSLTGEGYEQYF | TGTGCCAGCAGCCTCACAGGGGAGGGCTACGAGCAGTACTTC
TRBJ2-5 | TRBV9 | - | TRBD2 | CASTAASGFSETQYF | TGTGCCAGCACGGCGGCTAGCGGGTTCTCAGAGACCCAGTACTTC
TRBJ2-2 | TRBV5-1 | - | TRBD2 | CASSLRPAGDTGELFF | TGCGCCAGCAGCTTGAGGCCAGCGGGAGACACCGGGGAGCTGTTTTTT
TRBJ2-1 | TRBV28 | - | - | CASSFGGNNEQFF | TGTGCCAGCAGTTTTGGCGGGAACAATGAGCAGTTCTTC
TRBJ1-2 | TRBV2 | few | - | CASSDSLTGYTF | TGTGCCAGCAGTGACTCCCTCACTGGCTACACCTTC
TRBJ1-2 | TRBV6-1 | once | - | CASSEGPGGNYGYTF | TGTGCCAGCAGTGAAGGGCCCGGGGGCAACTATGGCTACACCTTC
TRBJ2-1 | TRBV9 | - | TRBD2 | CASSVAVAGGGYNEQFF | TGTGCCAGCAGCGTAGCTGTTGCGGGAGGGGGGTACAATGAGCAGTTCTTC
TRBJ2-1 | TRBV2 | - | TRBD2 | CASRALAGVIIEQFF | TGTGCCAGCCGCGCCCTAGCGGGAGTTATTATTGAGCAGTTCTTC
TRBJ2-7 | TRBV5-6 | - | - | CASSLIFQDPSYEQYF | TGTGCCAGCAGCTTGATTTTCCAGGACCCGTCCTACGAGCAGTACTTC
TRBJ2-2 | TRBV4-1 | - | - | CASSQDPTWGTGELFF | TGCGCCAGCAGCCAAGATCCTACCTGGGGGACCGGGGAGCTGTTTTTT
TRBJ1-2 | TRBV18 | - | - | CASSPPSQGPYGYTF | TGTGCCAGCTCACCACCCAGCCAGGGACCCTATGGCTACACCTTC
TRBJ2-1 | TRBV10-3 | - | - | CAISDPRAAYNEQFF | TGTGCCATCAGTGACCCCCGGGCCGCATACAATGAGCAGTTCTTC
TRBJ2-7 | TRBV5-4 | - | TRBD1 | CASSRGQGPTSYEQYF | TGTGCCAGCAGCAGAGGACAGGGCCCAACCTCCTACGAGCAGTACTTC
TRBJ2-2 | TRBV30 | - | - | CAWSWVPDTGELFF | TGTGCCTGGAGCTGGGTACCGGACACCGGGGAGCTGTTTTTT
TRBJ1-1 | TRBV4-1 | - | - | CASSQGGLRGGTGAFF | TGCGCCAGCAGCCAAGGGGGGCTGAGGGGAGGCACTGGAGCTTTCTTT
TRBJ1-4 | TRBV30 | - | TRBD1 | CAWTGTGRNEELFF | TGTGCCTGGACCGGGACAGGGAGGAATGAGGAACTGTTTTTT
TRBJ1-3 | TRBV2 | once | TRBD1 | CASGSTGGAFGNTIYF | TGTGCCAGCGGTTCAACAGGGGGCGCTTTTGGAAACACCATATATTTT
TRBJ2-5 | TRBV7-8 | - | TRBD1 | CASSFRGRRETQYF | TGTGCCAGCAGCTTCAGGGGGAGACGAGAGACCCAGTACTTC
TRBJ1-5 | TRBV10-3 | - | TRBD1 | CATKTGLSNQPQHF | TGTGCCACCAAGACAGGGCTTAGCAATCAGCCCCAGCATTTT
TRBJ2-3 | TRBV7-9 | - | TRBD1 | CASRLDRTGPRADTQYF | TGTGCCAGCAGGTTGGATAGGACAGGGCCTCGGGCAGATACGCAGTATTTT
TRBJ1-2 | TRBV27 | few | - | CASSLSWGNYGYTF | TGTGCCAGCAGTCTTAGTTGGGGCAACTATGGCTACACCTTC
TRBJ2-5 | TRBV4-1 | - | TRBD2 | CASSQVWREGQETQYF | TGCGCCAGCAGCCAAGTATGGCGGGAGGGCCAAGAGACCCAGTACTTC
TRBJ1-2 | TRBV5-4 | many | - | CASSLQVGGYGYTF | TGTGCCAGCAGCTTGCAGGTTGGGGGATACGGCTACACCTTC
TRBJ1-2 | TRBV7-9 | once | - | CASSLVSGTAFGGYTF | TGTGCCAGCAGCTTAGTGTCCGGGACCGCCTTCGGGGGCTACACCTTC
TRBJ2-5 | TRBV29-1 | - | - | CSVAGARRGETQYF | TGCAGCGTTGCAGGGGCCCGCCGAGGAGAGACCCAGTACTTC